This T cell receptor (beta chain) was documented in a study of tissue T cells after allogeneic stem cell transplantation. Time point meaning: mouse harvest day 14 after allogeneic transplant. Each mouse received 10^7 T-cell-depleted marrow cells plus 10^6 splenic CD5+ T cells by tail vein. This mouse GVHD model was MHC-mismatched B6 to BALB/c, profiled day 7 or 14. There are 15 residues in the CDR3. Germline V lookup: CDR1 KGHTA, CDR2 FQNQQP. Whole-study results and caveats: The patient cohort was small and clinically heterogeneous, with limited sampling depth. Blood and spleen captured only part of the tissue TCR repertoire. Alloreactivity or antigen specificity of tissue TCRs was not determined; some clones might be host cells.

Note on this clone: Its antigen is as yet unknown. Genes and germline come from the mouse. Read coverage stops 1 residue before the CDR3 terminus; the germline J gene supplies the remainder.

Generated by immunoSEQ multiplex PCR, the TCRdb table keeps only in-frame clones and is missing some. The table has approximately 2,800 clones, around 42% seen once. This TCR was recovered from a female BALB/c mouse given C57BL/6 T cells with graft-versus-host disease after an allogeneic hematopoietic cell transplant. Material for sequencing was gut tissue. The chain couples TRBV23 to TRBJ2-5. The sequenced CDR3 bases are TGCTCCAGCAGTCAATCGAGGGAACAAAAAGACACCCAGTAC. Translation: CSSSQSREQKDTQY. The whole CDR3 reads CSSSQSREQKDTQYF.